Sequencing of this T cell receptor beta chain was carried out in a study of blood T cell repertoires in COVID-19. The overall study: Sources were T cells, B-cell-depleted T cells, or PBMCs; the material itself was cDNA or gDNA.

The CDR3 contains 16 residues. The germline V gene has CDR1 PRHDT and CDR2 FYEKMQ (reference sequence). V was trimmed by 2 bases and J by 5 bases, leaving 18 bases between them. Clones were read by immunoSEQ multiplex PCR, and TCRdb kept only the in-frame ones, dropping some. The table has 150,000 to 170,000 clones, 75% to 95% seen once. The specimen was peripheral blood. The sequence was collected from a man aged 45-60 years with acute or convalescent COVID-19. The chain couples TRBV13 to TRBJ1-2; tentative D call: TRBD1 (5 bases). CDR3 bases: TGTGCCAGCAGCTTACGTGCGGGTGGCGGGGGGTATGGCTACACCTTC. Translating it yields CASSLRAGGGGYGYTF.